The source of this TCR beta chain is a study of early T cells in non-severe SARS-CoV-2 infection. TCRdb itself ran the 5' RACE reads through MiXCR, one entry per CDR3 protein. This table has about 83,000 distinct CDR3 sequences, more than 9% appearing once. Trimming left V 4 bases short and J 1 base short, with 7 bases between. Germline CDR1 is MNHEY and CDR2 is SVGEGT. This CDR3 has 14 residues. In its sample, this clonotype was seen a few times. The J gene is TRBJ2-2, the V gene TRBV6-2 or TRBV6-3; D is uncertain. This receptor was identified in an adult who was a healthcare worker with PCR-confirmed SARS-CoV-2 infection or an uninfected control (not recorded which). Source material: whole blood. The DNA of the CDR3 is TGTGCCAGCAGTTGGAGCTTGAACACCGGGGAGCTGTTTTTT. Translation: CASSWSLNTGELFF.